This TCR beta chain was sequenced in a study of cytomegalovirus exposure and HLA in healthy donors. Overall study context: From donors who were HLA-typed, an early data release held approximately 80 million unique TCRs.

CDR1 SQVTM and CDR2 ANQGSEA come from the germline V gene. Trimming cost V 7 bases and J 0 bases, with 13 bases left between them. This CDR3 spans 13 amino acids. Researchers ran the PCR with 60 Vbeta and 13 Jbeta primers. Assay used: immunoSEQ multiplex PCR; TCRdb lists only in-frame clones, some missing. The sample consists of around 20,000 clones, more than 60% of them appearing once. This clone was observed a single time. The specimen sequenced was PBMCs. The TCR was taken from a man aged 18 to 30 in good health and CMV-seronegative. The chain employs TRBV29-1 and TRBJ2-7; possibly TRBD2 for D (5 bases). CDR3 protein: CSGGEGLSYEQYF. CDR3 nucleotide sequence: TGCAGCGGGGGAGAGGGCCTCTCCTACGAGCAGTACTTC.